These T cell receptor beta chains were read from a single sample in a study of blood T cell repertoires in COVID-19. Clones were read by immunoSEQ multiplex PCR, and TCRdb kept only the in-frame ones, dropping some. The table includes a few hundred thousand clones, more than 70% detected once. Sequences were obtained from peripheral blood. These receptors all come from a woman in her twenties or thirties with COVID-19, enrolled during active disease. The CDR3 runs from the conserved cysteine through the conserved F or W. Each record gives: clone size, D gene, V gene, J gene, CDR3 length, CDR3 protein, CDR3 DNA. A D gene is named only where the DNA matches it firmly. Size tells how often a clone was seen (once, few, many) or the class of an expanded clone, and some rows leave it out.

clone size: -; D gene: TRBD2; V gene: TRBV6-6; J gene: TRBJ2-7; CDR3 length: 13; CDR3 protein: CASSSLAGGEQYF; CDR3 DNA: TGTGCCAGCAGTTCACTAGCGGGAGGCGAGCAGTACTTC
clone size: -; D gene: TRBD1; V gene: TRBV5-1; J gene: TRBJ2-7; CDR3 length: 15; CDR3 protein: CASSLWDRGGYEQYF; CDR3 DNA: TGCGCCAGCAGCTTGTGGGACAGGGGAGGTTACGAGCAGTACTTC
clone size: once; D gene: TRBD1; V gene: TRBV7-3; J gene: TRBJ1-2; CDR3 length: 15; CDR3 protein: CASRFPTGQGEGYTF; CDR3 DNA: TGTGCCAGCAGGTTTCCTACAGGACAGGGGGAAGGCTACACCTTC
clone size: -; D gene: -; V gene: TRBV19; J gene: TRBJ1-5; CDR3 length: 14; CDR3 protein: CASSIKQGKGPQHF; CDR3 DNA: TGTGCCAGTAGTATAAAACAGGGAAAAGGGCCCCAGCATTTT
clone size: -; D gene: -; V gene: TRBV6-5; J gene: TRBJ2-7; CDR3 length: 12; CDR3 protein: CASRKGDYEQYF; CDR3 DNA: TGTGCCAGCAGAAAGGGGGACTACGAGCAGTACTTC
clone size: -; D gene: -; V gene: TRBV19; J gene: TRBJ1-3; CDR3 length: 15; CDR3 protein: CASSWDSSSGNTIYF; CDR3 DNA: TGTGCCAGTAGTTGGGACTCGAGCTCTGGAAACACCATATATTTT
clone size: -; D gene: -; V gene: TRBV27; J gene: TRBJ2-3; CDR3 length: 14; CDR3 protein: CASRPPGRTDTQYF; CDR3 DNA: TGTGCCAGCAGACCCCCCGGGAGAACAGATACGCAGTATTTT
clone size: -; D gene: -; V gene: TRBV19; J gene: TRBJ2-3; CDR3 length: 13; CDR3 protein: CASAGQDTDTQYF; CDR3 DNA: TGTGCCAGTGCCGGACAAGACACAGATACGCAGTATTTT
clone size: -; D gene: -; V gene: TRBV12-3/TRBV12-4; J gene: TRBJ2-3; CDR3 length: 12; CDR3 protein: CASSLQGDTQYF; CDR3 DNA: TGTGCCAGCAGTTTACAGGGAGATACGCAGTATTTT
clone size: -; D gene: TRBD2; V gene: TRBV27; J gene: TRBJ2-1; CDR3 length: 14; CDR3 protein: CASRGLADQNEQFF; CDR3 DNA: TGTGCCAGCAGAGGACTAGCGGATCAGAATGAGCAGTTCTTC
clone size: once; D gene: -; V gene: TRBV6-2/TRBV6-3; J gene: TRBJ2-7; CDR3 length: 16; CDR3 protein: CASSYGGATLPYEQYF; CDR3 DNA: TGTGCCAGCAGTTACGGGGGCGCAACCCTACCCTACGAGCAGTACTTC
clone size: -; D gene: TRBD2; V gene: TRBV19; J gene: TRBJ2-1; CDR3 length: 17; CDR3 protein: CASSIDDRGGIYNEQFF; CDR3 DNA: TGTGCCAGTAGTATAGATGATAGGGGAGGGATCTACAATGAGCAGTTCTTC
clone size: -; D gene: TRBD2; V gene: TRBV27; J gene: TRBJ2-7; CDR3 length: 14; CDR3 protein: CASRSSGAGFEQYF; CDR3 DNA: TGTGCCAGCAGATCCAGCGGGGCGGGCTTCGAGCAGTACTTC
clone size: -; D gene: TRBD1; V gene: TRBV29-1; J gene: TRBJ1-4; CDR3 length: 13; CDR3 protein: CSVDGTGSEKLFF; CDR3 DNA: TGCAGCGTCGACGGGACAGGGAGCGAAAAACTGTTTTTT
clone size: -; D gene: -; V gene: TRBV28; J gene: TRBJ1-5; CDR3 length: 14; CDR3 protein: CASSPPQGNQPQHF; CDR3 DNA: TGTGCCAGCAGCCCTCCACAAGGCAATCAGCCCCAGCATTTT
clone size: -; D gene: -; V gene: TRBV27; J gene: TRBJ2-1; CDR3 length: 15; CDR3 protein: CASSLSGRRGNEQFF; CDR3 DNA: TGTGCCAGCAGTTTAAGCGGAAGGAGGGGTAATGAGCAGTTCTTC
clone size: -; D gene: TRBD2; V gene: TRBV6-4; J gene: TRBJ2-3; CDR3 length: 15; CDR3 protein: CASSDSLAGADTQYF; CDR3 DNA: TGTGCCAGCAGTGACTCACTAGCGGGAGCAGATACGCAGTATTTT
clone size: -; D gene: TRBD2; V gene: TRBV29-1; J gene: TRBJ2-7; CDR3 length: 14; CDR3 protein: CSALAGSTIYEQYF; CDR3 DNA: TGCAGCGCACTAGCGGGAAGTACCATCTACGAGCAGTACTTC
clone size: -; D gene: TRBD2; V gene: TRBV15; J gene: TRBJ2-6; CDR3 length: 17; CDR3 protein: CATSRELAGDGANVLTF; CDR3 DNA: TGTGCCACCAGCAGAGAACTAGCGGGAGATGGGGCCAACGTCCTGACTTTC
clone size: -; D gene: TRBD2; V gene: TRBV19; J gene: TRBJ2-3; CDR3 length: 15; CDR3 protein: CASSSRLAGTDTQYF; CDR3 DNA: TGTGCCAGTAGTTCCCGACTAGCGGGCACAGATACGCAGTATTTT
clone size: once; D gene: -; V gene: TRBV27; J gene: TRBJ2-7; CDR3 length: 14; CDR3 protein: CASSRGTRTYEQYF; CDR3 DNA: TGTGCCAGCAGTAGGGGGACACGGACCTACGAGCAGTACTTC
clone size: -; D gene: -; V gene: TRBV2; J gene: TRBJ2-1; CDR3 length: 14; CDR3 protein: CASGDRRTGVGQFF; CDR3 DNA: TGTGCCAGCGGAGATAGACGGACGGGGGTAGGGCAGTTCTTC
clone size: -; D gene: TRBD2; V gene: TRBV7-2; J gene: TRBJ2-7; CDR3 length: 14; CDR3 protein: CASSRELAGYEQYF; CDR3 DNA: TGTGCCAGCAGCCGCGAACTAGCGGGCTACGAGCAGTACTTC
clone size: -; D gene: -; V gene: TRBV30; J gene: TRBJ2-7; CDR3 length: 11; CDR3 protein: CAWSSGGEQYF; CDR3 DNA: TGTGCCTGGAGTTCCGGCGGCGAGCAGTACTTC
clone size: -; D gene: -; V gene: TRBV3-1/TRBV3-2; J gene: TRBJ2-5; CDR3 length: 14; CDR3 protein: CASSQAVAEKTQYF; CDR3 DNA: TGTGCCAGCAGCCAAGCCGTGGCAGAAAAGACCCAGTACTTC
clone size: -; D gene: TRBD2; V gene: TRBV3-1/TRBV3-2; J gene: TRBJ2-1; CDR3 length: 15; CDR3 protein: CASSQAQREGSEQFF; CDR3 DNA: TGTGCCAGCAGCCAAGCCCAGCGGGAGGGCAGTGAGCAGTTCTTC
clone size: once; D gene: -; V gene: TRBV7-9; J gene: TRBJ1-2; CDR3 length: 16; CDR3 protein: CASSFDGEGANYGYTF; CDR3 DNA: TGTGCCAGCAGCTTTGACGGCGAAGGGGCTAACTATGGCTACACCTTC
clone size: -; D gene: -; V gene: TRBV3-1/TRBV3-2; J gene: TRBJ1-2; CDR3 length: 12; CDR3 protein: CASSQGGDGYTF; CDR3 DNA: TGTGCCAGCAGCCAAGGGGGGGATGGCTACACCTTC
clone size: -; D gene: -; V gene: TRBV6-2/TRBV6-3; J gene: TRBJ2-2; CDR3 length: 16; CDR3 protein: CASSLNPDGDTGELFF; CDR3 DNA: TGTGCCAGCAGTCTCAACCCGGACGGGGACACCGGGGAGCTGTTTTTT
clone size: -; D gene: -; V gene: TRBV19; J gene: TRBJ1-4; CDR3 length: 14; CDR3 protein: CASSTGAINEKLFF; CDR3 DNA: TGTGCCAGTAGTACAGGGGCCATTAATGAAAAACTGTTTTTT
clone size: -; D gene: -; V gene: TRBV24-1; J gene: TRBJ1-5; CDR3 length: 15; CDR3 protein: CATSARSGSNQPQHF; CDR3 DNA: TGTGCCACCAGTGCTAGGTCCGGGAGCAATCAGCCCCAGCATTTT
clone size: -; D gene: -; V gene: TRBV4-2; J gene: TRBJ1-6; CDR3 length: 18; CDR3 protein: CASSQDRQGSSYNSPLHF; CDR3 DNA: TGTGCCAGCAGCCAAGATCGGCAGGGGAGCTCCTATAATTCACCCCTCCACTTT
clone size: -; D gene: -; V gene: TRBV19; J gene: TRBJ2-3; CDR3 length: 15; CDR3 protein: CASSITGGLTDTQYF; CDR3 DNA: TGTGCCAGTAGTATAACGGGGGGCTTGACAGATACGCAGTATTTT
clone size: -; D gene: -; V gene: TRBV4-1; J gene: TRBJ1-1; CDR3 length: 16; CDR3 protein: CASSPTRVVMNTEAFF; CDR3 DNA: TGCGCCAGCAGCCCGACGAGGGTTGTTATGAACACTGAAGCTTTCTTT
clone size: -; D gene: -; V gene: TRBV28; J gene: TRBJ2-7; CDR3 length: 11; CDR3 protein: CASSSPYEQYF; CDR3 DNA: TGTGCCAGCAGCTCCCCCTACGAGCAGTACTTC
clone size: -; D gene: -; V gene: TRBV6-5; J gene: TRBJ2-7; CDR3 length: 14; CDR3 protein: CASRVGQGLHEQYF; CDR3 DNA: TGTGCCAGCAGGGTGGGGCAGGGACTCCACGAGCAGTACTTC
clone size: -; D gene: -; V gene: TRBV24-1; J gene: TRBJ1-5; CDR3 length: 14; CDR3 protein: CATSDLSGSQPQHF; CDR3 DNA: TGTGCCACCAGTGATTTGTCGGGGAGCCAGCCCCAGCATTTT
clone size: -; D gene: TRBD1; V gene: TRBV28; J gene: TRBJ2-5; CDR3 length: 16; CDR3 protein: CASSPRQGVPQETQYF; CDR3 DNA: TGTGCCAGCAGTCCACGACAGGGGGTCCCACAAGAGACCCAGTACTTC
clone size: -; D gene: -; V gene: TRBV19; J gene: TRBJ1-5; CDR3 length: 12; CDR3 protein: CASSIDRQPQHF; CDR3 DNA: TGTGCCAGTAGTATCGACAGGCAGCCCCAGCATTTT
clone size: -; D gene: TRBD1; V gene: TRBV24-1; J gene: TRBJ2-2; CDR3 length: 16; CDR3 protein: CATSDPGQGMSGELFF; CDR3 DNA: TGTGCCACCAGTGACCCGGGACAGGGGATGTCTGGGGAGCTGTTTTTT
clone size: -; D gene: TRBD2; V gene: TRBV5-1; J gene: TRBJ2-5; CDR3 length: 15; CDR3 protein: CASSKLAGGQETQYF; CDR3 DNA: TGCGCCAGCAGCAAACTAGCGGGAGGGCAAGAGACCCAGTACTTC
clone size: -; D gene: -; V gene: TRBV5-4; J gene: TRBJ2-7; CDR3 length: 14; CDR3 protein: CASSPHTGRYEQYF; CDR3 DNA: TGTGCCAGCAGCCCGCACACAGGCCGCTACGAGCAGTACTTC
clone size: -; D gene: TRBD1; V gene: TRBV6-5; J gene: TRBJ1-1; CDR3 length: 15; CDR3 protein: CASSYLGQGNTEAFF; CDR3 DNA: TGTGCCAGCAGTTACCTCGGACAGGGTAACACTGAAGCTTTCTTT
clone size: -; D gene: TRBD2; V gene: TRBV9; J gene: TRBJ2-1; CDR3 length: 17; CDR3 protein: CASSVAWTSGRFHEQFF; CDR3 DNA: TGTGCCAGCAGCGTAGCTTGGACTAGCGGGAGGTTCCATGAGCAGTTCTTC
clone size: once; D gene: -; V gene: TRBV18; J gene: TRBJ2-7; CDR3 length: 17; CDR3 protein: CASSPPAKDPSSYEQYF; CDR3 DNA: TGTGCCAGCTCACCACCCGCGAAGGATCCTAGCTCCTACGAGCAGTACTTC
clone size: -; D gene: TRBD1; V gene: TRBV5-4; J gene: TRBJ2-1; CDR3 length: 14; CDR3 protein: CASSLGQAYNEQFF; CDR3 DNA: TGTGCCAGCAGCCTGGGACAGGCCTACAATGAGCAGTTCTTC
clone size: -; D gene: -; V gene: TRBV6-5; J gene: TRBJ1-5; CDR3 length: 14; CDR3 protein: CATSAGRLYQPQHF; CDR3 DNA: TGTGCCACCTCAGCGGGCAGGCTTTATCAGCCCCAGCATTTT
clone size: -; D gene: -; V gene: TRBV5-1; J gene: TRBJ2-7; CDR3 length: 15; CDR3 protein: CASSLFGWGTYEQYF; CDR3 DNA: TGCGCCAGCAGCTTGTTTGGATGGGGCACCTACGAGCAGTACTTC